The clone carrying this T cell receptor beta chain appeared a few times. Its matching antigen is unknown. From the 5' RACE reads, TCRdb called clonotypes with MiXCR, one entry per CDR3 protein. The sample has 250,000 to 300,000 distinct CDR3 sequences, over 15% seen once. The CDR3 sequence is 17 residues long. In germline, CDR1 is SQVTM, CDR2 ANQGSEA. Trimming cost V 4 bases and J 3 bases, with 22 bases left between them. These data belong to a study of CD8 T cells in ankylosing spondylitis. Study-wide findings and caveats: Reports say disease-linked clones showed up significantly more in matched ankylosing spondylitis synovial fluid.

V is TRBV29-1 and J is TRBJ2-1; D is tentatively TRBD1 or TRBD2 (5 bases each). This TCR was sampled from a male donor with ankylosing spondylitis or in good health (not recorded which). Input material: blood, either unsorted or a sorted T cell fraction (not recorded which). CDR3 bases: TGCAGCGTTGTCTTACTCCTGCCGGGGACGTTCTACAATGAGCAGTTCTTC. The encoded protein is CSVVLLLPGTFYNEQFF.